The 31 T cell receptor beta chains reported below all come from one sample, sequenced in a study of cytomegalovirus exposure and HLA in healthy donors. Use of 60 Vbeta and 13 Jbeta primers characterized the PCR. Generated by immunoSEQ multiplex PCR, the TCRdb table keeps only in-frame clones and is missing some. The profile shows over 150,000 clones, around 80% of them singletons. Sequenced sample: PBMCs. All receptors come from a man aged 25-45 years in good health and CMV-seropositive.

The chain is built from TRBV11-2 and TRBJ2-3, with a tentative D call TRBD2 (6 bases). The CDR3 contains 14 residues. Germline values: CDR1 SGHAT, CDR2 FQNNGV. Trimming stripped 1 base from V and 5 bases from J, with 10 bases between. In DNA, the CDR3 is TGTGCCAGCAGCTTAGTGGGTAGCGGAGATACGCAGTATTTT. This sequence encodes CASSLVGSGDTQYF. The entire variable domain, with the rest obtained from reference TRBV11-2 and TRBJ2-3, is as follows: EAGVAQSPRYKIIEKRQSVAFWCNPISGHATLYWYQQILGQGPKLLIQFQNNGVVDDSQLPKDRFSAERLKGVDSTLKIQPAKLEDSAVYLCASSLVGSGDTQYFGPGTRLTVL.

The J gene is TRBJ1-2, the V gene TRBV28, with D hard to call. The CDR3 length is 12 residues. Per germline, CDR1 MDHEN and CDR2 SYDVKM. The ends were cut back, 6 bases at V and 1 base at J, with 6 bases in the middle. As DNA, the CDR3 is TGTGCCAGCAGCCCCAGTAACTATGGCTACACCTTC. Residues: CASSPSNYGYTF.

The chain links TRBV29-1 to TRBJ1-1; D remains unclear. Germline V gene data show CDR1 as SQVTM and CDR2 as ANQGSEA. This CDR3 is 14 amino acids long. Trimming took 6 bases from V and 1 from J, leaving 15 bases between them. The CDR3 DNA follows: TGCAGCGTCCCCCGGGGTTCCCCGAACACTGAAGCTTTCTTT. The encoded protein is CSVPRGSPNTEAFF.

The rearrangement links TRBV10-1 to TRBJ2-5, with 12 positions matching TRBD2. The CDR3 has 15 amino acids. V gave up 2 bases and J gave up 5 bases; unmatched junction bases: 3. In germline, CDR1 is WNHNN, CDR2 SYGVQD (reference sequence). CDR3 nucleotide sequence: TGCGCCAGCAGTGAGACTAGCGGGGGGTTGGAGACCCAGTACTTC. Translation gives CASSETSGGLETQYF.

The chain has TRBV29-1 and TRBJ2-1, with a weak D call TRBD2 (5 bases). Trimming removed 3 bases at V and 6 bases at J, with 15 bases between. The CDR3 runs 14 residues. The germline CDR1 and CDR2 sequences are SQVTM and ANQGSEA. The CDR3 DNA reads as TGCAGCGTTGAGGGCAAGCTAGCTCCCAATGAGCAGTTCTTC. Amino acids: CSVEGKLAPNEQFF.

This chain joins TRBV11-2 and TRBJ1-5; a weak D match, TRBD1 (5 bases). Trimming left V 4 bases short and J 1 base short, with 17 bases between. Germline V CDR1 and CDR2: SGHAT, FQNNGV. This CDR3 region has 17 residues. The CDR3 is CASSSVQGRGSNQPQHF. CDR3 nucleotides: TGTGCCAGCAGCTCCGTGCAAGGGCGGGGGAGCAATCAGCCCCAGCATTTT.

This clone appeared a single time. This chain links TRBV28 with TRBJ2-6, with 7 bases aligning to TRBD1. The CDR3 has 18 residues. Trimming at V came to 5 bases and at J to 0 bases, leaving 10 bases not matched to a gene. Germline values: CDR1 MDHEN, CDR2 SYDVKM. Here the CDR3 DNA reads TGTGCCAGCAGTCTTCCGGGACAGCCCCTCTCTGGGGCCAACGTCCTGACTTTC. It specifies CASSLPGQPLSGANVLTF.

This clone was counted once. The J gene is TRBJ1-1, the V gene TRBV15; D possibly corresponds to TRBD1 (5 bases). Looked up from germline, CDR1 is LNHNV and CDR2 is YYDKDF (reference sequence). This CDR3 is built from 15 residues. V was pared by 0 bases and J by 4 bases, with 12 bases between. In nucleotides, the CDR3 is TGTGCCACCAGCAGAGATCGCCAGGGAAGCACTGAAGCTTTCTTT. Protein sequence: CATSRDRQGSTEAFF.

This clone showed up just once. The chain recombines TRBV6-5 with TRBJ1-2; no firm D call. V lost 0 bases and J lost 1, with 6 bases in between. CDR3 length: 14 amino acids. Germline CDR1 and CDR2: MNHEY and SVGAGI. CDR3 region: CASSYSSVNYGYTF. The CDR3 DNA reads TGTGCCAGCAGTTACTCGTCCGTTAACTATGGCTACACCTTC.

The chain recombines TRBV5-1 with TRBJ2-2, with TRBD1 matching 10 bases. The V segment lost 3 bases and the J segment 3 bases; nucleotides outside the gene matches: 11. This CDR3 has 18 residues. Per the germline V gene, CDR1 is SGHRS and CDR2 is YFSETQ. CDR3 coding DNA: TGCGCCAGCAGCTATCGGACCCGGGACAGGGGCGACACCGGGGAGCTGTTTTTT. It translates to CASSYRTRDRGDTGELFF.

The CDR3 is CASSEALGSARTGELFF. The CDR3, as DNA: TGTGCCAGCAGTGAAGCGCTTGGTAGCGCCCGCACCGGGGAGCTGTTTTTT. This chain joins TRBV2 and TRBJ2-2, with D possibly being TRBD2 (5 bases). This CDR3 is built from 17 residues. Between the trimmed V and J ends, which lost 0 bases and 4 bases, there was a span of 15 bases. Germline CDR1 is SNHLY and CDR2 is FYNNEI.

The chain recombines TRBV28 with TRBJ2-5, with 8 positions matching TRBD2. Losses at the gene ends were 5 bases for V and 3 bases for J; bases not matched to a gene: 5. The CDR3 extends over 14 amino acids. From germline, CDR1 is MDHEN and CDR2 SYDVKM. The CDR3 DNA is TGTGCCAGCAGTCCCGGACTAGCCGAAGAGACCCAGTACTTC. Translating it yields CASSPGLAEETQYF.

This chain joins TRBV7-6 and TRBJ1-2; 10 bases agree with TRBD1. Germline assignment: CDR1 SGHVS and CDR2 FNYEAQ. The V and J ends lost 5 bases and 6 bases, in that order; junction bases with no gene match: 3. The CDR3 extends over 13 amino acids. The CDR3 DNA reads TGTGCCAGCAGCGCCGGGACAGGGGATGGCTACACCTTC. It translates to CASSAGTGDGYTF. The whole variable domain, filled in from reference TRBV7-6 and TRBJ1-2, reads GAGVSQSPRYKVTKRGQDVALRCDPISGHVSLYWYRQALGQGPEFLTYFNYEAQQDKSGLPNDRFSAERPEGSISTLTIQRTEQRDSAMYRCASSAGTGDGYTFGSGTRLTVV.

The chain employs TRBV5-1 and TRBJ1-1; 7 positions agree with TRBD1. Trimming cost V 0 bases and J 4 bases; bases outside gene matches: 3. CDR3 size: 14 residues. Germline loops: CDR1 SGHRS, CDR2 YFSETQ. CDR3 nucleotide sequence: TGCGCCAGCAGCTTGGGGACAGGTGGCACTGAAGCTTTCTTT. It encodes CASSLGTGGTEAFF.

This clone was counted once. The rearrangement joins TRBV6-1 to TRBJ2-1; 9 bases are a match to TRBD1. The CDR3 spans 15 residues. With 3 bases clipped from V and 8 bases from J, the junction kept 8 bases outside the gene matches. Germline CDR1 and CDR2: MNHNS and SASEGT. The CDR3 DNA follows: TGTGCCAGCAGTGATACCGGGACAGGGTACCATGAGCAGTTCTTC. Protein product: CASSDTGTGYHEQFF.

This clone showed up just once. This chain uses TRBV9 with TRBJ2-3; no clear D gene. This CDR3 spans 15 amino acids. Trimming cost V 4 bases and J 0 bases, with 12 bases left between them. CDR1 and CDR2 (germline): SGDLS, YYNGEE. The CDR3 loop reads CASSPLYSSTDTQYF. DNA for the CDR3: TGTGCCAGCAGCCCCCTCTACTCTAGCACAGATACGCAGTATTTT.

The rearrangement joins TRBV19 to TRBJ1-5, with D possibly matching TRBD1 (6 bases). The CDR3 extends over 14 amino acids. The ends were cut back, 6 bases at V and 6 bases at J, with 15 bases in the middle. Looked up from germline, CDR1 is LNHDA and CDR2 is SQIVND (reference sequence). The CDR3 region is CASRDSPGAQPQHF. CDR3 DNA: TGTGCCAGTAGGGACAGCCCCGGGGCTCAGCCCCAGCATTTT.

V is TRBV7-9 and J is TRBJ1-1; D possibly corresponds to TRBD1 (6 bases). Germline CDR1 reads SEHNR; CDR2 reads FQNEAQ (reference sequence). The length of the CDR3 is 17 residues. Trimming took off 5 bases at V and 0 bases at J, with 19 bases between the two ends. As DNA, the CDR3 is TGTGCCAGCAGCCTTCCGGGTCCTAGGGGGATGAACACTGAAGCTTTCTTT. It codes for CASSLPGPRGMNTEAFF.

Written as DNA, the CDR3 is TGTGCCAGCTCACCACCGAAGACAGGGGTCTCCTACGAGCAGTACTTC. It specifies CASSPPKTGVSYEQYF. The chain combines TRBV18 with TRBJ2-7; 8 nucleotides match TRBD1. This CDR3 is 16 amino acids long. The V gene end was trimmed by 0 bases and the J gene end by 0 bases; junction bases not matched to a gene: 4. From germline, CDR1 is KGHSH and CDR2 LQKENI. Based on the CDR3 plus reference TRBV18 and TRBJ2-7, the full variable domain is NAGVMQNPRHLVRRRGQEARLRCSPMKGHSHVYWYRQLPEEGLKFMVYLQKENIIDESGMPKERFSAEFPKEGPSILRIQQVVRGDSAAYFCASSPPKTGVSYEQYFGPGTRLTVT.

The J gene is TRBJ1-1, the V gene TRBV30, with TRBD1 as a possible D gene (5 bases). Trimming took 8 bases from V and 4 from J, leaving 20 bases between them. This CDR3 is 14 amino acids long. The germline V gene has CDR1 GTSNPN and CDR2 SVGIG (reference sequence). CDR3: CAAIRGGMATEAFF. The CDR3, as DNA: TGTGCCGCGATAAGGGGCGGCATGGCCACTGAAGCTTTCTTT. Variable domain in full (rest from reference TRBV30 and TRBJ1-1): SQTIHQWPATLVQPVGSPLSLECTVEGTSNPNLYWYRQAAGRGLQLLFYSVGIGQISSEVPQNLSASRPQDRQFILSSKKLLLSDSGFYLCAAIRGGMATEAFFGQGTRLTVV.

The CDR3 DNA reads as TGTGCCAGCAGAGGACTAGCGGGGGGCGTGCAGTTCTTC. Residues: CASRGLAGGVQFF. The V and J genes are TRBV27 and TRBJ2-1, with 14 positions matching TRBD2. This CDR3 has 13 residues. V was clipped by 6 bases and J by 12 bases; unmatched bases: 4. The germline V gene encodes CDR1 MNHEY and CDR2 SMNVEV (reference sequence).

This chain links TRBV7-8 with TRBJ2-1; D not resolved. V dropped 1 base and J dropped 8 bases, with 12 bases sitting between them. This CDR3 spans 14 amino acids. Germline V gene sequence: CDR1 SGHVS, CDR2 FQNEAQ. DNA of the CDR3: TGTGCCAGCAGCTTAGGTCAGGTTGGCGATGAGCAGTTCTTC. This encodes CASSLGQVGDEQFF.

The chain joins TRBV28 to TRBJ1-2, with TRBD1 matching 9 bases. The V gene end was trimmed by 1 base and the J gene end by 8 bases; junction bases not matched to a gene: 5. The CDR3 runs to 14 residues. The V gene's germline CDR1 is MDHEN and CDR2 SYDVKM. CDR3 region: CASSLSIQGAGYTF. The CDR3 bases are TGTGCCAGCAGTTTATCGATACAGGGGGCAGGCTACACCTTC.

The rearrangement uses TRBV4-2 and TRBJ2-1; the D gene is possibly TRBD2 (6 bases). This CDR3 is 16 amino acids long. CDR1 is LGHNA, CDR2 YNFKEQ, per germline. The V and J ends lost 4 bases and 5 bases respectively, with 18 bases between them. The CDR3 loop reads CASSPGSGGKNNEQFF. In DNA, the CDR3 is TGTGCCAGCAGCCCAGGGAGCGGAGGGAAGAACAATGAGCAGTTCTTC.

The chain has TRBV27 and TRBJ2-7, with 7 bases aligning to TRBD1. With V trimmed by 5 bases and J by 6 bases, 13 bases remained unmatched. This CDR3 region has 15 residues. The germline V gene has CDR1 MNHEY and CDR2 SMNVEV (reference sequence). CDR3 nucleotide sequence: TGTGCCAGCAGTCCGTTACGTAGGGCAGGGGGCGAGCAGTACTTC. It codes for CASSPLRRAGGEQYF.

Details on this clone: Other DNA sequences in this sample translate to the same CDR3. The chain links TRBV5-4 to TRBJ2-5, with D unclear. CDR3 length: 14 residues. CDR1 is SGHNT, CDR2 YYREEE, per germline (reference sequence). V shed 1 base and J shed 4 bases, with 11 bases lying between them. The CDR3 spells CASSLTGVGETQYF. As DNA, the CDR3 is TGTGCCAGCAGCTTGACTGGAGTGGGAGAGACCCAGTACTTC.

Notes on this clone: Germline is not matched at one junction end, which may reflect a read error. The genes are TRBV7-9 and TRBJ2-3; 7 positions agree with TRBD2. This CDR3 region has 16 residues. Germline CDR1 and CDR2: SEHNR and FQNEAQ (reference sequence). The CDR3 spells CSSSLRGGSGTDTQYF. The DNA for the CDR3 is TGTTCCAGCAGCCTACGGGGAGGGTCGGGCACAGATACGCAGTATTTT. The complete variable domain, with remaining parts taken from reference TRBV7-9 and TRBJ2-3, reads DTGVSQNPRHKITKRGQNVTFRCDPISEHNRLYWYRQTLGQGPEFLTYFQNEAQLEKSRLLSDRFSAERPKGSFSTLEIQRTEQGDSAMYLCSSSLRGGSGTDTQYFGPGTRLTVL.

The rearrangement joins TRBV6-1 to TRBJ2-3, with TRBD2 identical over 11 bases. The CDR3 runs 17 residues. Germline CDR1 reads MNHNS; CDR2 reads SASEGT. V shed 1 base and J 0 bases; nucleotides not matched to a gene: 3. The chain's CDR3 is CASSEGTSGPSTDTQYF. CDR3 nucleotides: TGTGCCAGCAGTGAAGGGACTAGCGGGCCTAGCACAGATACGCAGTATTTT.

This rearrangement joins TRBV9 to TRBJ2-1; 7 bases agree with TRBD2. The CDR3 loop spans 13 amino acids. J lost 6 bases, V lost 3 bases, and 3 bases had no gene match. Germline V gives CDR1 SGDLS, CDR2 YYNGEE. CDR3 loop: CASSGRTSNEQFF. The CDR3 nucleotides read TGTGCCAGCAGCGGGCGGACTAGCAATGAGCAGTTCTTC. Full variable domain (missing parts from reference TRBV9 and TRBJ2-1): DSGVTQTPKHLITATGQRVTLRCSPRSGDLSVYWYQQSLDQGLQFLIQYYNGEERAKGNILERFSAQQFPDLHSELNLSSLELGDSALYFCASSGRTSNEQFFGPGTRLTVL.

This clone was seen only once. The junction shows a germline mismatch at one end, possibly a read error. The CDR3 protein is CSSSLGGLAYTGELFF. In DNA form, the CDR3 reads TGTTCCAGCAGCTTAGGGGGACTAGCGTACACCGGGGAGCTGTTTTTT. J is TRBJ2-2 and V is TRBV7-9, with 10 bases lining up with TRBD2. This CDR3 comprises 16 residues. Germline CDR1 reads SEHNR; CDR2 reads FQNEAQ (reference sequence).

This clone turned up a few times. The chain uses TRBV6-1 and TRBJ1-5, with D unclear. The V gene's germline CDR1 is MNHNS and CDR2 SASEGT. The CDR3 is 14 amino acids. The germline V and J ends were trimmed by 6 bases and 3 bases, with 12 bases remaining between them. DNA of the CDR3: TGTGCCAGCAGAAGACGGACTTACAATCAGCCCCAGCATTTT. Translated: CASRRRTYNQPQHF.